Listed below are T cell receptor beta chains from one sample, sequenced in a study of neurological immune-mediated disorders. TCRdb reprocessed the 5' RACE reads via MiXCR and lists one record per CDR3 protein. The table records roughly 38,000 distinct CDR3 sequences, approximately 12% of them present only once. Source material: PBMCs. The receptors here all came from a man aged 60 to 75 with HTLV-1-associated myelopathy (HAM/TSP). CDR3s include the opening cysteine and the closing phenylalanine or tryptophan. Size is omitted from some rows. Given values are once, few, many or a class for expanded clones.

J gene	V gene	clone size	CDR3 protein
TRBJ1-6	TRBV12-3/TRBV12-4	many	CASSANTGGRNSPLHF
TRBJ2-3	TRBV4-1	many	CASSQDRLNTDTQYF
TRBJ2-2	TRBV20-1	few	CSAGGGRGGELFF
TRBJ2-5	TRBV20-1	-	CSASTIRGGEETQYF
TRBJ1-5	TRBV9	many	CASSAGTGYQPQHF
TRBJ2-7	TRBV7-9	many	CASSLEGSKRYEQYF
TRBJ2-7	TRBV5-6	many	CASTGGGLATPQYF
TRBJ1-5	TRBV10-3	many	CAIGHPNQPQHF
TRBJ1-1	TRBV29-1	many	CSVDGVDTEAFF
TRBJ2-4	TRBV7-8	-	CASSWGSQNIQYF
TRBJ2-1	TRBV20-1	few	CSARDYKGEGEQFF
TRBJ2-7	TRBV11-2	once	CAISLGRALEQYF
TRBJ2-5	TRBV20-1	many	CSARRRQGWNQETQYF
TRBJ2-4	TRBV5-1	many	CASSLVAGTKNIQYF
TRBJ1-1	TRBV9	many	CASSATGDQAFF
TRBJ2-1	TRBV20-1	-	CSARLHNEQFF
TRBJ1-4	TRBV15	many	CATSSTRGTGPNEKLFF
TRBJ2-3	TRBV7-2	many	CASSSGLAGATDTQYF
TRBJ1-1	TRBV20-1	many	CSARGTGVNTEAFF
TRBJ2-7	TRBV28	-	CASSFDLYEQYF
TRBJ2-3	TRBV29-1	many	CSVDKGGTDTQYF
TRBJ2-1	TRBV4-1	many	CASSQDSASGTPNEQFF
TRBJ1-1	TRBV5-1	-	CASSFAPSTGAEAFF
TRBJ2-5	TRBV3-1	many	CASSYYSGETQYF
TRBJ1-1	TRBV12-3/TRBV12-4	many	CASSLYGRGTEAFF
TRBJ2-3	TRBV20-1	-	CSASKGSLGYTQSF
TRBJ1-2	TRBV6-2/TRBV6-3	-	CASSGLYGYTF
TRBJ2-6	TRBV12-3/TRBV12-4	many	CASSHRNSGANVLTF
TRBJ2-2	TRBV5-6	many	CASSLRDYMNTGELFF
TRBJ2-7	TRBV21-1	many	CASSDILF
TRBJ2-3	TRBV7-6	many	CASSLFADSGDTQYF
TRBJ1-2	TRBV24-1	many	CATSDSYYYGYTF
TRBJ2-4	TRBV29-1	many	CSVQQGLNIQYF
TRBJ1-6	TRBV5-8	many	CASSLGGANYRTPLQF
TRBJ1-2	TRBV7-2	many	CASSLGGQVSNYGYTF
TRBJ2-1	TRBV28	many	CASSFTGLAANEQFF
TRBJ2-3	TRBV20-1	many	CSARVGGATSNTQYF
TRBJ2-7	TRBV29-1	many	CSVEVVRGTYEQYF
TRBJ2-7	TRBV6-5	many	CASGYGGLYEQYF
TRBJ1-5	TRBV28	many	CASIPVYSSNQPQHF
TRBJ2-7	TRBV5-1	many	CASSLDTSGTLYEQYF
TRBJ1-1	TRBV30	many	CAWSGRFEAFF
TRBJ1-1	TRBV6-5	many	CASSYGRGAEAFF
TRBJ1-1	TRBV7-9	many	CASSLYPGEDFF
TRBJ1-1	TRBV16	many	CASSQIKNTEAFF
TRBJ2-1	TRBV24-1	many	CATSDQGLAGGNEQFF